This T cell receptor (beta chain) is drawn from a study of blood T cell repertoires in COVID-19. Germline V CDR1 and CDR2: SGHTA, FQGNSA. Trimming left V 6 bases short and J 3 bases short, with 13 bases between. This CDR3 has 14 residues. The table came from immunoSEQ multiplex PCR; TCRdb's copy has only in-frame clones and leaves some out. The sample records about 180,000 clones, about nine tenths being singletons. This sequence originates from a man between 65 and 79 years old with active or convalescent COVID-19. The sequenced sample consisted of peripheral blood. This chain joins TRBV7-2 and TRBJ2-3; possibly TRBD1 for D (5 bases). The CDR3 here is CASSRRVQTDTQYF. CDR3 nucleotide sequence: TGTGCCAGCAGTCGCAGGGTACAGACAGATACGCAGTATTTT. Together with reference TRBV7-2 and TRBJ2-3, the CDR3 gives the full variable domain: GAGVSQSPSNKVTEKGKDVELRCDPISGHTALYWYRQSLGQGLEFLIYFQGNSAPDKSGLPSDRFSAERTGGSVSTLTIQRTQQEDSAVYLCASSRRVQTDTQYFGPGTRLTVL.